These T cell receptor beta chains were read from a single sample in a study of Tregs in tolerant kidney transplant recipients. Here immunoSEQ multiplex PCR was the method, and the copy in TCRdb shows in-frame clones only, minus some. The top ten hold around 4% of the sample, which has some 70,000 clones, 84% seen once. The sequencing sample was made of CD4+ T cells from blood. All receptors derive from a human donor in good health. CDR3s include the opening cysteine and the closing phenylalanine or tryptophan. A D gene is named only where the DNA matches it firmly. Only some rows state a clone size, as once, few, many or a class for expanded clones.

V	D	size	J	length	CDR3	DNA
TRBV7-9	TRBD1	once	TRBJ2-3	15	CASGPPGQGSDTQYF	TGTGCCAGCGGCCCCCCGGGACAGGGTTCCGATACGCAGTATTTT
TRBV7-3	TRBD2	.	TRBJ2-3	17	CASSQDPPGGLTDTQYF	TGTGCCAGCAGCCAGGACCCCCCGGGAGGTTTAACAGATACGCAGTATTTT
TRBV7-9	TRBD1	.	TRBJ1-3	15	CASSPRTGGGNTIYF	TGTGCCAGCAGCCCCCGGACAGGGGGTGGAAACACCATATATTTT
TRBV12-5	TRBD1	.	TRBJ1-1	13	CASAEGQGIPAFF	TGTGCTAGTGCCGAGGGACAGGGGATACCAGCTTTCTTT
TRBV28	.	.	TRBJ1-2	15	CASRPGALGNYGYTF	TGTGCCAGCAGGCCCGGGGCCCTAGGGAACTATGGCTACACCTTC
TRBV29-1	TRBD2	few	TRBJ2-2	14	CSMRTSGRTGELFF	TGCAGCATGAGGACTAGTGGGCGCACCGGGGAGCTGTTTTTT
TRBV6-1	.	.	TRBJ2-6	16	CASSEVVGSGANVLTF	TGTGCCAGCAGTGAAGTGGTGGGCTCTGGGGCCAACGTCCTGACTTTC
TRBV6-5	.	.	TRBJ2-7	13	CASRKTPLYEQYF	TGTGCCAGCAGAAAAACACCCCTCTACGAGCAGTACTTC
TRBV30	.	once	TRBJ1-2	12	CAWSTQGYGYTF	TGTGCCTGGAGTACCCAGGGCTACGGCTACACCTTC
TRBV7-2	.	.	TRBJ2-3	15	CASSLWGLGTDTQYF	TGTGCCAGCAGCTTATGGGGGCTTGGGACAGATACGCAGTATTTT
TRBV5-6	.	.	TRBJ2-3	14	CASSFFSSEGLLYF	TGTGCCAGCAGCTTTTTTAGTTCTGAGGGTCTGCTGTATTTT
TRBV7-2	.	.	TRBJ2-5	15	CASSNLGSSQETQYF	TGTGCCAGCAGTAACCTAGGGAGCTCCCAAGAGACCCAGTACTTC
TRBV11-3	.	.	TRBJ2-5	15	CASSVVTQRDETQYF	TGTGCCAGCAGCGTCGTCACTCAGCGAGACGAGACCCAGTACTTC